Below, 21 T cell receptor beta chains from the same sample are listed, as sequenced in a study of cytomegalovirus exposure and HLA in healthy donors. The PCR used 60 Vbeta and 13 Jbeta primers. Generated by immunoSEQ multiplex PCR, the TCRdb table keeps only in-frame clones and is missing some. The table includes 200,000 to 250,000 clones, 70% to 85% detected once. Sequencing was done on a sample of PBMCs. These receptors were collected from a male donor in good health and CMV-seronegative.

The chain carries TRBV11-2 and TRBJ2-3; 8 bases are a match to TRBD1. Per germline, CDR1 SGHAT and CDR2 FQNNGV. The CDR3 extends over 11 amino acids. The V segment lost 8 bases and the J segment 5 bases; nucleotides outside the gene matches: 0. The chain's CDR3 is CASGQGDTQYF. The DNA of the CDR3 is TGTGCCAGCGGACAGGGAGATACGCAGTATTTT.

The chain carries TRBV2 and TRBJ2-5; 9 nucleotides line up with TRBD2. Germline loops: CDR1 SNHLY, CDR2 FYNNEI. The trim removed 5 bases at V and 2 bases at J, leaving 6 bases unmatched. The CDR3 sequence is 15 residues long. CDR3 DNA: TGTGCCAGCAGTCGACTAGCGGACGTACAAGAGACCCAGTACTTC. Residues: CASSRLADVQETQYF.

This clone has a handful of counts. The J gene is TRBJ2-7, the V gene TRBV7-2; TRBD2 matches at 9 bases. This CDR3 has 15 amino acids. The ends lost 5 bases at V and 4 bases at J; junction bases unmatched: 9. The germline V gene has CDR1 SGHTA and CDR2 FQGNSA. The chain's CDR3 is CASSPRGSGGYEQYF. Here the CDR3 DNA reads TGTGCCAGCAGCCCCCGCGGGAGCGGGGGGTACGAGCAGTACTTC. Full variable domain (missing parts from reference TRBV7-2 and TRBJ2-7): GAGVSQSPSNKVTEKGKDVELRCDPISGHTALYWYRQSLGQGLEFLIYFQGNSAPDKSGLPSDRFSAERTGGSVSTLTIQRTQQEDSAVYLCASSPRGSGGYEQYFGPGTRLTVT.

There are a few counts of this clone. The chain employs TRBV11-2 and TRBJ2-5; a possible D gene is TRBD1 (5 bases). The CDR3 consists of 14 residues. Looked up from germline, CDR1 is SGHAT and CDR2 is FQNNGV. Deletions cut 3 bases from V and 2 bases from J, with 10 bases between. CDR3 region: CASSLVRQQETQYF. In nucleotides, the CDR3 is TGTGCCAGCAGCTTGGTCAGACAGCAAGAGACCCAGTACTTC.

The table lists this clone with a count of one. V gene TRBV9 combines with J gene TRBJ2-1, with D maybe TRBD2 (5 bases). The CDR3 runs 14 residues. Per germline, CDR1 SGDLS and CDR2 YYNGEE. V lost 0 bases and J lost 5, with 9 bases in between. CDR3 coding DNA: TGTGCCAGCAGCGTAGACGGGGTGGACAATGAGCAGTTCTTC. Translating it yields CASSVDGVDNEQFF. The whole variable domain, remainder taken from reference TRBV9 and TRBJ2-1, is DSGVTQTPKHLITATGQRVTLRCSPRSGDLSVYWYQQSLDQGLQFLIQYYNGEERAKGNILERFSAQQFPDLHSELNLSSLELGDSALYFCASSVDGVDNEQFFGPGTRLTVL.

This clone was seen just once. The CDR3 region is CASTMVNTGELFF. The CDR3 coding sequence is TGTGCCAGTACTATGGTGAACACCGGGGAGCTGTTTTTT. The gene calls are TRBV7-9 and TRBJ2-2; D is ambiguous. V was cut by 9 bases and J by 1 base, with 9 bases left in between. The CDR3 length is 13 residues. Germline loops: CDR1 SEHNR, CDR2 FQNEAQ (reference sequence).

The V call is TRBV27, the J call TRBJ1-5; D gene uncertain. CDR1 and CDR2 (germline): MNHEY, SMNVEV (reference sequence). Trimming left V 1 base short and J 0 bases short, with 13 bases between. The CDR3 extends over 17 amino acids. CDR3: CASSLFDPRYSNQPQHF. The CDR3 DNA sequence: TGTGCCAGCAGTTTATTTGATCCGAGGTATAGCAATCAGCCCCAGCATTTT.

This chain connects TRBV6-1 to TRBJ2-5, with TRBD1 matching 7 bases. The J call may be faulty, since TRBJ2-7 better matches the DNA end. CDR3 length: 13 amino acids. The V gene's germline CDR1 is MNHNS and CDR2 SASEGT. The CDR3: CASRTGPTYEQYF. The CDR3 DNA reads TGTGCCAGTAGGACAGGACCTACCTACGAGCAGTACTTC.

The rearrangement links TRBV19 to TRBJ2-5, with TRBD1 matching over 7 bases. J gave up 4 bases and V 6 bases, and 5 bases lay outside the gene matches. Germline CDR1 is LNHDA and CDR2 is SQIVND (reference sequence). CDR3 length equals 13 residues. In nucleotides, the CDR3 is TGTGCCAGTAGCAGGAACAGGGGAGAGACCCAGTACTTC. Protein: CASSRNRGETQYF.

This clone was counted once. V gene TRBV19 combines with J gene TRBJ2-1; 9 bases are a match to TRBD2. Losses at the gene ends were 5 bases for V and 7 bases for J; bases not matched to a gene: 12. Germline-derived CDR1 and CDR2 are LNHDA and SQIVND (reference sequence). There are 16 residues in the CDR3. This CDR3 reads CASSPRGLAGNNEQFF. CDR3 sequence (DNA): TGTGCCAGTAGTCCCCGTGGGCTAGCGGGAAATAATGAGCAGTTCTTC.

The genes are TRBV2 and TRBJ2-3; 7 bases line up with TRBD1. The CDR3 extends over 13 amino acids. The junction had 3 bases not matched to a gene; V was cut back by 8 bases and J by 1 base. Germline CDR1 is SNHLY and CDR2 is FYNNEI. As DNA, the CDR3 is TGTGCCAGCCACAGGGGAGGCACAGATACGCAGTATTTT. As protein: CASHRGGTDTQYF.

J is TRBJ1-2 and V is TRBV19, with 8 bases that match TRBD1. CDR3 length equals 14 residues. Germline-derived CDR1 and CDR2 are LNHDA and SQIVND (reference sequence). V was pared by 4 bases and J by 4 bases, with 5 bases of the junction left unmatched. CDR3 protein: CASSTPGQGYGYTF. In DNA, the CDR3 is TGTGCCAGTAGTACGCCCGGACAGGGCTATGGCTACACCTTC.

This sequence joins TRBV5-5 and TRBJ1-6; TRBD1 matches at 11 bases. V lost 3 bases to trimming and J lost 10 bases; unmatched junction nucleotides: 12. The CDR3 is made up of 17 amino acids. Germline CDR1 is SGHKS and CDR2 is YYEKEE (reference sequence). In DNA, the CDR3 is TGTGCCAGCAGCTCCTGGACAGGGGGCAATCCGCTATCACCCCTCCACTTT. It encodes CASSSWTGGNPLSPLHF.

On this clone itself: One junction end does not reproduce the germline sequence, and a read error may be involved. This sequence joins TRBV7-8 and TRBJ2-7; 15 bases line up with TRBD2. Per germline, CDR1 SGHVS and CDR2 FQNEAQ. The CDR3 contains 17 residues. CDR3 protein: CVSSLFGLAGGPAEQYF. CDR3 nucleotides: TGTGTCAGCAGCTTGTTTGGACTAGCGGGAGGGCCGGCCGAGCAGTACTTC.

The chain has TRBV19 and TRBJ1-1; D unresolved. Germline CDR1 reads LNHDA; CDR2 reads SQIVND (reference sequence). Trimming removed 7 bases at V and 7 bases at J, with 19 bases between. The CDR3 length is 14 residues. The CDR3 region has the DNA TGTGCCAGTACGACCCTCCTGGCGGAGAGTGAAGCTTTCTTT. Translated: CASTTLLAESEAFF.

The rearrangement joins TRBV6-5 to TRBJ2-1; D is ambiguous. This CDR3 has 15 amino acids. The germline V gene has CDR1 MNHEY and CDR2 SVGAGI. V was clipped by 2 bases and J by 3 bases, with 11 bases between them. CDR3 region: CASSYLGSFYNEQFF. CDR3 in DNA: TGTGCCAGCAGTTACCTGGGCAGTTTCTACAATGAGCAGTTCTTC.

V is TRBV10-1 and J is TRBJ2-2, with 9 nucleotides matching TRBD2. CDR3 length: 17 residues. Unmatched junction bases numbered 12, after V lost 5 bases and J lost 5 bases. CDR1 WNHNN and CDR2 SYGVQD come from the germline V gene (reference sequence). CDR3 loop: CASSSPLTSGSTGELFF. CDR3 nucleotide sequence: TGCGCCAGCAGTTCTCCCCTTACTAGCGGGTCTACCGGGGAGCTGTTTTTT.

The chain joins TRBV6-7 to TRBJ2-5, with D maybe TRBD1 (5 bases). TRBV6-7 is an open reading frame whose function is uncertain. The CDR3 runs to 14 residues. Between the trimmed V and J ends, which lost 5 bases and 3 bases, there was a span of 13 bases. The DNA of the CDR3 is TGTGCCAGCAGTATACCAGGGTTCGAAGAGACCCAGTACTTC. Amino acids: CASSIPGFEETQYF.

The chain uses TRBV5-1 and TRBJ2-1, with 7 nucleotides matching TRBD2. This CDR3 comprises 15 residues. Germline V gene sequence: CDR1 SGHRS, CDR2 YFSETQ. With 1 base clipped from V and 6 bases from J, the junction kept 7 bases outside the gene matches. CDR3 DNA sequence: TGCGCCAGCAGCTTGACCCGGGGGAGGGTCAATGAGCAGTTCTTC. Residues: CASSLTRGRVNEQFF.

V is TRBV18 and J is TRBJ2-3, with D perhaps TRBD2 (6 bases). The CDR3 covers 16 residues. Germline-derived CDR1 and CDR2 are KGHSH and LQKENI. V was trimmed by 1 base and J by 2 bases, leaving 13 bases between them. The CDR3 nucleotides are TGTGCCAGCTCACCACGAAATAGCGGAGACACAGATACGCAGTATTTT. Amino acid sequence: CASSPRNSGDTDTQYF.

This chain uses TRBV9 with TRBJ2-7; 7 bases fit TRBD1. CDR3 length: 14 amino acids. V lost 3 bases and J lost 2; bases outside the gene matches: 5. Per germline, CDR1 SGDLS and CDR2 YYNGEE. Here the CDR3 reads CASSAGTEAYEQYF. As DNA, the CDR3 is TGTGCCAGCAGCGCCGGGACAGAGGCCTACGAGCAGTACTTC.